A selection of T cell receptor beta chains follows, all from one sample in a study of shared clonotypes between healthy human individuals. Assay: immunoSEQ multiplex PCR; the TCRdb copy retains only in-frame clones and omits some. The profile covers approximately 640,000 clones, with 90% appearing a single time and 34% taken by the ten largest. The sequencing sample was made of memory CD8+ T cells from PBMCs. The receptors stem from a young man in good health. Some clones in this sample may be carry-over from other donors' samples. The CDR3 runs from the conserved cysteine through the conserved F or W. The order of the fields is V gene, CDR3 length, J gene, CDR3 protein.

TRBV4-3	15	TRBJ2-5	CASSQGYGREETQYF
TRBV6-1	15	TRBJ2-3	CASSGLAGRTDTQYF
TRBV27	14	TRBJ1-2	CASSLSRDYYGYTF
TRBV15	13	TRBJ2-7	CATSRTGVDEQYF
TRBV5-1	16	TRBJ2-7	CASSSRYLTGDNEQYF
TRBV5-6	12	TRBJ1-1	CASSSGASQAFF
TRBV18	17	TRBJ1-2	CASSPSPAHGTVYGYTF
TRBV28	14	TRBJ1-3	CASSLWPSGNTIYF
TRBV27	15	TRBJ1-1	CASSSDRGPITEAFF
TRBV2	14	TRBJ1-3	CASSEARGFDTIYF
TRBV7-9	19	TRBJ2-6	CASSLAGGDHLAGANVLTF
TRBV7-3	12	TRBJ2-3	CASGAGGDTQYF
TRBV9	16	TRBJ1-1	CASSGAGTGGNTEAFF
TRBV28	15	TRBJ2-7	CASRPSVGSSYEQYF
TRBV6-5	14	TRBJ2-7	CASSEGLMLYEQYF
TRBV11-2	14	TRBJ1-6	CASSLGGYNSPLHF
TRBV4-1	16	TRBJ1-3	CASSQDRTHSGNTIYF
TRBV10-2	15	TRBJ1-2	CASSEAGTGGNGYTF
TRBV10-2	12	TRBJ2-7	CASSEIGYEQYF
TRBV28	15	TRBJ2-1	CASSLFAGESDEQFF
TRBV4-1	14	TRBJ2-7	CASRGPGQSYEQYF
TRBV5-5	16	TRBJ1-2	CASSYLPGGPSVGYTF
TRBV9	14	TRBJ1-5	CASSVQGGHQPQHF
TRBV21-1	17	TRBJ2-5	CASSSRGPDTIQETQYF
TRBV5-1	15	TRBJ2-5	CASSFRTGGFETQYF
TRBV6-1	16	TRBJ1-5	CASSEPADYSNQPQHF
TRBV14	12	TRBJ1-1	CASSIGPYEAFF
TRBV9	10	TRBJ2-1	CASGDGIQFF
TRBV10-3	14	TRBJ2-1	CAITDKPRYNEQFF
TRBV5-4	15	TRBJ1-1	CASSSLDQPGTEAFF
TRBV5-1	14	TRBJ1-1	CASSWKQGGTEAFF
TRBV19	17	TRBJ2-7	CASSMDLNWDSFYEQYF
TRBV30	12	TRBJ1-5	CAWSNANQPQHF
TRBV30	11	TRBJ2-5	CAWRSGTGPNF
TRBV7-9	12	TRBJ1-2	CAGRGTNYGYTF
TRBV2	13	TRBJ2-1	CAVRAGGYNEQFF
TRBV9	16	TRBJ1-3	CASSGGTAGVENTIYF
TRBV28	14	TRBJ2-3	CATGAGVSTDTQYF
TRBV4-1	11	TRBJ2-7	CASSHWAEQYF
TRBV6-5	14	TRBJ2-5	CASRSLGRLETQYF
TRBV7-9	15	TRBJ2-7	CASSTGTGYSYEQYF
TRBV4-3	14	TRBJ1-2	CASSQASGDYGYTF
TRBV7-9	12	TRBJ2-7	CASSLPGNEQYF
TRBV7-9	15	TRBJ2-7	CASSSAGTNIYEQYF
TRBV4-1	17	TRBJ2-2	CASSPDRLAGGTGELFF
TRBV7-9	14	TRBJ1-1	CASSYQGSSVEAFF
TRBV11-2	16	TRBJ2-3	CASRPPLAPSTDTQYF
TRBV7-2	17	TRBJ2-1	CASSPPTSSGNYNEQFF
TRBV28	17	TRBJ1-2	CASSSLYRTGGYYGYTF
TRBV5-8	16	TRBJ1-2	CASSRRAQPQAYGYTF